This TCR beta chain appears in the sequencing data of a study of blood T cell repertoires in COVID-19. Study context: From T cells, B-cell-depleted T cells, or PBMCs came the material, which was cDNA or gDNA.

CDR3 length: 13 amino acids. V lost 4 bases to trimming and J lost 5 bases; unmatched junction nucleotides: 5. Germline lookup yields CDR1 MNHEY and CDR2 SMNVEV (reference sequence). Per the authors' pipeline: Scientists estimated how many nucleated cells there were by amplifying reference gene primers. TCRdb's table, derived via immunoSEQ multiplex PCR, lists solely in-frame clones and lacks some. V and J calls and clone size are as listed in that table; D and trimming were resolved from the DNA. Here the sample spans 250,000 to 300,000 clones, 81% being singletons. The sequence was collected from a woman aged 55-70 years with active or convalescent COVID-19. The V gene is TRBV27, the J gene TRBJ2-7, with 7 bases matching TRBD1. Sample: peripheral blood. The CDR3 loop reads CASSSTGLHEQYF. The CDR3 DNA reads TGTGCCAGCAGTTCGACAGGGTTACACGAGCAGTACTTC.